These T cell receptor beta chains were read from a single sample in a study of cytomegalovirus exposure and HLA in healthy donors. Method: immunoSEQ multiplex PCR; TCRdb's copy keeps in-frame clones and lacks some. The sample comprises some 66,000 clones, more than 70% of which are singletons, and around 8.9% rests with the top ten. The sequenced material came from PBMCs. The receptors were sampled from a man aged 35 to 55 in good health and CMV-seronegative. Both conserved end residues are part of each CDR3. The D gene is left open where the match is weak. The listing skips clone size in some rows; elsewhere it reads once, few, many or a size class.

V gene: TRBV5-4; clone size: .; D gene: .; J gene: TRBJ2-5; CDR3 DNA: TGTGCCAGCAGCTATCGGGGGCAAGAGACCCAGTACTTC; CDR3 protein: CASSYRGQETQYF
V gene: TRBV6-4; clone size: .; D gene: .; J gene: TRBJ2-6; CDR3 DNA: TGTGCCAGCAGTCGGGACTCTGGCTCTGGGGCCAACGTCCTGACTTTC; CDR3 protein: CASSRDSGSGANVLTF
V gene: TRBV5-5; clone size: .; D gene: TRBD1; J gene: TRBJ1-5; CDR3 DNA: TGTGCCAGCAGCGGGGGACAGGGGGCAGGGAGCAATCAGCCCCAGCATTTT; CDR3 protein: CASSGGQGAGSNQPQHF
V gene: TRBV15; clone size: .; D gene: TRBD2; J gene: TRBJ2-1; CDR3 DNA: TGTGCCACCAGCGGGGGAACCGGGACTAGCGGGCCCACCTACAATGAGCAGTTCTTC; CDR3 protein: CATSGGTGTSGPTYNEQFF
V gene: TRBV27; clone size: .; D gene: TRBD1; J gene: TRBJ2-7; CDR3 DNA: TGTGCCAGCAATTTATCCCCAGGGACAGGGGAATACGAGCAGTACTTC; CDR3 protein: CASNLSPGTGEYEQYF
V gene: TRBV7-9; clone size: .; D gene: .; J gene: TRBJ1-1; CDR3 DNA: TGTGCCAGCAGCTTAGATGGACAGACCAAGGGAGAAGCTTTCTTT; CDR3 protein: CASSLDGQTKGEAFF
V gene: TRBV18; clone size: .; D gene: .; J gene: TRBJ1-6; CDR3 DNA: TGTGCCAGCTCACCTAGCTCGGGAGGCCTGTCCTATAATTCACCCCTCCACTTT; CDR3 protein: CASSPSSGGLSYNSPLHF
V gene: TRBV7-8; clone size: .; D gene: .; J gene: TRBJ2-1; CDR3 DNA: TGTGCCAGCAGCATGATGACAGACTACAATGAGCAGTTCTTC; CDR3 protein: CASSMMTDYNEQFF
V gene: TRBV28; clone size: .; D gene: TRBD1; J gene: TRBJ2-7; CDR3 DNA: TGTGCCAGCAGCGACGCCGGGACAGGCGGTTACGAGCAGTACTTC; CDR3 protein: CASSDAGTGGYEQYF
V gene: TRBV28; clone size: .; D gene: TRBD1; J gene: TRBJ1-5; CDR3 DNA: TGTGCCAGCAGTTTGCGCCGCAGGGGGCTTCAGCCCCAGCATTTT; CDR3 protein: CASSLRRRGLQPQHF
V gene: TRBV7-2; clone size: once; D gene: TRBD2; J gene: TRBJ2-7; CDR3 DNA: TGTGCCAGCAGACTAGCGGGAGGACTCTACGAGCAGTACTTC; CDR3 protein: CASRLAGGLYEQYF
V gene: TRBV7-8; clone size: .; D gene: TRBD2; J gene: TRBJ2-3; CDR3 DNA: TGTGCCAGCAGCAACACCGGGACTAGCGGGAGGGGCCGCACAGATACGCAGTATTTT; CDR3 protein: CASSNTGTSGRGRTDTQYF
V gene: TRBV6-5; clone size: .; D gene: .; J gene: TRBJ2-3; CDR3 DNA: TGTGCCAGCAGTTATGGTGGGGGGGCAAGAGATACGCAGTATTTT; CDR3 protein: CASSYGGGARDTQYF
V gene: TRBV5-1; clone size: .; D gene: TRBD2; J gene: TRBJ2-3; CDR3 DNA: TGCGCCAGCAGCTTGGCTAGCGGAAGCACAGATACGCAGTATTTT; CDR3 protein: CASSLASGSTDTQYF
V gene: TRBV10-3; clone size: .; D gene: .; J gene: TRBJ2-7; CDR3 DNA: TGTGCCATTAAGACTGGACAGCTTGAAGAGCAGTACTTC; CDR3 protein: CAIKTGQLEEQYF
V gene: TRBV18; clone size: .; D gene: .; J gene: TRBJ1-1; CDR3 DNA: TGTGCCAGCTCACCTTCTCGGGCGGGGAACACTGAAGCTTTCTTT; CDR3 protein: CASSPSRAGNTEAFF
V gene: TRBV18; clone size: .; D gene: .; J gene: TRBJ2-3; CDR3 DNA: TGTGCCAGCTCACCACTGAGGAGTACGGGTGTGCCTAGCACAGATACGCAGTATTTT; CDR3 protein: CASSPLRSTGVPSTDTQYF
V gene: TRBV5-1; clone size: few; D gene: .; J gene: TRBJ1-1; CDR3 DNA: TGCGCCAGCAGCTTCCAGAACACTGAAGCTTTCTTT; CDR3 protein: CASSFQNTEAFF
V gene: TRBV6-6; clone size: .; D gene: TRBD1; J gene: TRBJ2-5; CDR3 DNA: TGTGCCAGCAGTCGAAGACAGGGTGGATCGGAGACCCAGTACTTC; CDR3 protein: CASSRRQGGSETQYF
V gene: TRBV28; clone size: .; D gene: .; J gene: TRBJ2-7; CDR3 DNA: TGTGCCAGCAGTTTCAGGGAAAACTACGAGCAGTACTTC; CDR3 protein: CASSFRENYEQYF
V gene: TRBV11-2; clone size: .; D gene: .; J gene: TRBJ1-1; CDR3 DNA: TGTGCCAGCAGCTTAGTGTCTTCGGACACTGAAGCTTTCTTT; CDR3 protein: CASSLVSSDTEAFF
V gene: TRBV29-1; clone size: once; D gene: .; J gene: TRBJ2-7; CDR3 DNA: TGCAGCGTTGTAGGGGGTTACGAGCAGTACTTC; CDR3 protein: CSVVGGYEQYF
V gene: TRBV29-1; clone size: few; D gene: TRBD2; J gene: TRBJ2-1; CDR3 DNA: TGCAGCGTTGTTGGACTAGCGGGAGGGAAACGTGCTAGCTCCTACAATGAGCAGTTCTTC; CDR3 protein: CSVVGLAGGKRASSYNEQFF
V gene: TRBV4-2; clone size: .; D gene: TRBD1; J gene: TRBJ2-3; CDR3 DNA: TGTGCCAGCAGCCAGGGGACAGGGACCTTCACCGATACGCAGTATTTT; CDR3 protein: CASSQGTGTFTDTQYF
V gene: TRBV6-1; clone size: .; D gene: TRBD1; J gene: TRBJ2-7; CDR3 DNA: TGTGCCAGCACCTGGGACAGCTCCTACGAGCAGTGCTTC; CDR3 protein: CASTWDSSYEQCF
V gene: TRBV28; clone size: once; D gene: .; J gene: TRBJ2-7; CDR3 DNA: TGTGCCAGCAGTCCCCTCACTAGAGACGAGCAGTACTTC; CDR3 protein: CASSPLTRDEQYF
V gene: TRBV6-5; clone size: .; D gene: TRBD1; J gene: TRBJ1-6; CDR3 DNA: TGTGCCAGCAGGAGGGACAGGGGTCGTTCACCCCTCCACTTT; CDR3 protein: CASRRDRGRSPLHF
V gene: TRBV6-5; clone size: .; D gene: TRBD1; J gene: TRBJ2-7; CDR3 DNA: TGTGCCAGCAGTTACTTATATCAGGGGGCTTACGAGCAGTACTTC; CDR3 protein: CASSYLYQGAYEQYF
V gene: TRBV27; clone size: .; D gene: TRBD2; J gene: TRBJ2-2; CDR3 DNA: TGTGCCAGCAGTTTAAGCCTAGCGGGAAACACCGGGGAGCTGTTTTTT; CDR3 protein: CASSLSLAGNTGELFF
V gene: TRBV11-2; clone size: .; D gene: TRBD1; J gene: TRBJ1-4; CDR3 DNA: TGTGCCAGCAGCTTAGAGGGACAGCCGAATGAAAAACTGTTTTTT; CDR3 protein: CASSLEGQPNEKLFF
V gene: TRBV6-5; clone size: few; D gene: .; J gene: TRBJ2-7; CDR3 DNA: TGTGCCAGCAGGACGGGGAGATACGAGCAGTACTTC; CDR3 protein: CASRTGRYEQYF
V gene: TRBV7-9; clone size: .; D gene: .; J gene: TRBJ2-5; CDR3 DNA: TGTGCCAGCAGCGAAGGACTACCTTTGGAGCAGTACTTC; CDR3 protein: CASSEGLPLEQYF
V gene: TRBV18; clone size: once; D gene: TRBD1; J gene: TRBJ2-7; CDR3 DNA: TGTGCCAGCTCACCACCAGGCGGGGGACAGGGATTACACGAGCAGTACTTC; CDR3 protein: CASSPPGGGQGLHEQYF
V gene: TRBV27; clone size: once; D gene: .; J gene: TRBJ1-1; CDR3 DNA: TGTGCCACATCGGAGACAGCTTACCAGAACACTGAAGCTTTCTTT; CDR3 protein: CATSETAYQNTEAFF
V gene: TRBV5-6; clone size: .; D gene: TRBD1; J gene: TRBJ2-1; CDR3 DNA: TGTGCCAGCAGCTCCGCTGACAGGGTAAATGAGCAGTTCTTC; CDR3 protein: CASSSADRVNEQFF
V gene: TRBV7-2; clone size: .; D gene: TRBD1; J gene: TRBJ1-4; CDR3 DNA: TGTGCCAGCAGCTCTCATGGGACAGGGGATGAAAAACTGTTTTTT; CDR3 protein: CASSSHGTGDEKLFF
V gene: TRBV6-5; clone size: many; D gene: .; J gene: TRBJ2-1; CDR3 DNA: TGTGCCAGCAGTCCCGAGGCTTATTACAATGAGCAGTTCTTC; CDR3 protein: CASSPEAYYNEQFF
V gene: TRBV18; clone size: few; D gene: TRBD1; J gene: TRBJ1-2; CDR3 DNA: TGTGCCAGCTCACCCTCCCGGGACAGGGATGCTACCTTC; CDR3 protein: CASSPSRDRDATF
V gene: TRBV5-1; clone size: .; D gene: TRBD1; J gene: TRBJ2-7; CDR3 DNA: TGCGCCAGCAGCTCTCAGGGGGATCTCACCTACGAGCAGTACTTC; CDR3 protein: CASSSQGDLTYEQYF
V gene: TRBV5-1; clone size: .; D gene: .; J gene: TRBJ2-6; CDR3 DNA: TGCGCCAGCAGCTTGGGTCCAGCGGGTACCTCTGGGGCCAACGTCCTGACTTTC; CDR3 protein: CASSLGPAGTSGANVLTF
V gene: TRBV5-6; clone size: .; D gene: TRBD1; J gene: TRBJ2-4; CDR3 DNA: TGTGCCAGCACCCCCAGTCAACAGGGGTTTGCCAAAAACATTCAGTACTTC; CDR3 protein: CASTPSQQGFAKNIQYF
V gene: TRBV7-9; clone size: .; D gene: .; J gene: TRBJ1-2; CDR3 DNA: TGTGCCAGCAGCCCTACAGTTAACTATGGCTACACCTTC; CDR3 protein: CASSPTVNYGYTF
V gene: TRBV7-9; clone size: .; D gene: .; J gene: TRBJ2-3; CDR3 DNA: TGTGCCAGCAGCTTACTGTCCAGGGTGGGCACAGATACGCAGTATTTT; CDR3 protein: CASSLLSRVGTDTQYF
V gene: TRBV27; clone size: once; D gene: TRBD2; J gene: TRBJ2-7; CDR3 DNA: TGTGCCAGCAGTACCAGCGGACTAGCGGGAGTTGAGCAGTACTTC; CDR3 protein: CASSTSGLAGVEQYF
V gene: TRBV5-1; clone size: once; D gene: TRBD1; J gene: TRBJ1-3; CDR3 DNA: TGCGCCAGCAGCTTGGATCGGACAGGGGCTGGAAACACCATATATTTT; CDR3 protein: CASSLDRTGAGNTIYF